This T cell receptor (beta chain) was captured in a study of cytomegalovirus exposure and HLA in healthy donors. For the study at large: An analysis done earlier identified roughly 120 million unique TCR beta sequences from about 180 million T cells.

Use of 60 Vbeta and 13 Jbeta primers characterized the PCR. The protocol was immunoSEQ multiplex PCR, while the TCRdb copy is restricted to in-frame clones and leaves out a portion. The sample has 180,000 or so clones; around 80% are singletons. The CDR3 sequence is 15 residues long. Unmatched junction bases numbered 10, after V lost 5 bases and J lost 3 bases. Germline CDR1 and CDR2: SEHNR and FQNEAQ (reference sequence). Healthy bone marrow donors formed the donor group. Sequenced material: PBMCs. This clonotype originated in a girl between 5 and 17 years old in good health and CMV-seropositive. The chain couples TRBV7-9 to TRBJ2-7, with 7 bases identical to TRBD1. The CDR3 nucleotides read TGTGCCAGCAGCCCCATCCCGGACAGGTTCTACGAGCAGTACTTC. Protein sequence: CASSPIPDRFYEQYF.